A selection of T cell receptor beta chains follows, all from one sample in a study of regulatory T cells in long-lasting Graves disease. One entry per CDR3 protein results from TCRdb running MiXCR on the multiplex PCR reads. The profile shows under 300,000 distinct CDR3 sequences, around 16% of them singletons. Material: peripheral blood mononuclear cells (PBMCs), obtained at new diagnosis, from a patient treated with antithyroid drugs. Source of these receptors: a female donor with Graves disease. Each CDR3 is given with its conserved first and last residue. The order of the fields is V gene, J gene, CDR3 protein.

TRBV5-4,TRBJ2-5,CASSPGGTGGSIETQYF
TRBV6-5,TRBJ1-2,CASSYVAGGRGDGYTF
TRBV12-3/TRBV12-4,TRBJ1-2,CASSSRDFGGYTF
TRBV7-3,TRBJ2-2,CASSLTGSGELFF
TRBV30,TRBJ2-1,CASPGTSGYNEQFF
TRBV6-2/TRBV6-3,TRBJ1-1,CASSTEYRGAEAFF
TRBV7-2,TRBJ2-7,CASSSTPSIIEQYF
TRBV7-2,TRBJ2-5,CASGLAAQETQYF
TRBV14,TRBJ2-7,CASRQEGFEQYF
TRBV18,TRBJ1-1,CASSPATGARTEAFF
TRBV2,TRBJ2-5,CASSVRLAGGMSLGTQYF
TRBV6-2/TRBV6-3,TRBJ2-3,CASSYSTTSGTDTQYF
TRBV4-1,TRBJ1-2,CASSPRQGAFYGYTF
TRBV6-2/TRBV6-3,TRBJ2-3,CASRVSGGHGDTQYF
TRBV6-5,TRBJ2-2,CASSYTDNTGELFF
TRBV10-3,TRBJ2-1,CAIREAGGPGEQFF
TRBV29-1,TRBJ1-1,CSAALTGNTEAFF
TRBV24-1,TRBJ2-5,CATSEPAGEETQYF
TRBV29-1,TRBJ1-1,CSVSAQKNTEAFF
TRBV10-3,TRBJ2-5,CAISQGGLAGSGETQYF
TRBV6-1,TRBJ2-5,CASSQTGVVQETQYF
TRBV20-1,TRBJ2-3,CSAQLARSTDTQYF
TRBV3-1,TRBJ1-2,CASSQVEGAYYGYTF
TRBV7-2,TRBJ2-5,CASTRTSGRWETQYF
TRBV29-1,TRBJ1-2,CSVRQGANYGYTF